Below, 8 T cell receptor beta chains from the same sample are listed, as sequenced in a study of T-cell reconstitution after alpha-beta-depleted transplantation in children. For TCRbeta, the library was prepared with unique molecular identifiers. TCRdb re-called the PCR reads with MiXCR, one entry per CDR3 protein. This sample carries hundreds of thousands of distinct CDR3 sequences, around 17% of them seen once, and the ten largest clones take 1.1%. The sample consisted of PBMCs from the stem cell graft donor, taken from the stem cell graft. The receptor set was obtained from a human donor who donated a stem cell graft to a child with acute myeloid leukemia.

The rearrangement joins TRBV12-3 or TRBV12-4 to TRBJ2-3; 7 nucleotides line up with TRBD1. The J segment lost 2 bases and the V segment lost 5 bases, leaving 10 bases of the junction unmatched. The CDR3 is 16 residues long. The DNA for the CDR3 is TGTGCCAGCAGTCCCCTCGGGGACAGTTACACAGATACGCAGTATTTT. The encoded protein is CASSPLGDSYTDTQYF.

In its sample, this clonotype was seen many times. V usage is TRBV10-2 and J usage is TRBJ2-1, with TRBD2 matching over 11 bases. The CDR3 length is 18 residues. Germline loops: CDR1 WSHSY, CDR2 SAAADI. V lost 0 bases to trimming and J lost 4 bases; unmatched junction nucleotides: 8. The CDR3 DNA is TGCGCCAGCAGTGAGTCCCGACCACTAGCGGGGGATTACAATGAGCAGTTCTTC. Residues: CASSESRPLAGDYNEQFF.

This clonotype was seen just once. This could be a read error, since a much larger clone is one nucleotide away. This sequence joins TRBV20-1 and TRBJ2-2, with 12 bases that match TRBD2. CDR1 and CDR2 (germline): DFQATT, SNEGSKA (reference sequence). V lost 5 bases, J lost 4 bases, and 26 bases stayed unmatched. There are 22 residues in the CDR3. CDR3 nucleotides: TGCAGTGCTCTGGACATCCTATTTCCTCTAGCGGGGGGGTGTAAAGGCACCGGGGAGCTGTTTTTT. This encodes CSALDILFPLAGGCKGTGELFF.

The CDR3 region has the DNA TGCAGCGCCCAACCGGGACCCAAAGGGGGGGAGCTGTTTTTT. Translated: CSAQPGPKGGELFF. The chain has TRBV29-1 and TRBJ2-2, with D possibly called TRBD1 or TRBD2 (5 bases each). The CDR3 consists of 14 residues. Trimming stripped 7 bases from V and 8 bases from J, with 20 bases between. CDR1 is SQVTM, CDR2 ANQGSEA, per germline.

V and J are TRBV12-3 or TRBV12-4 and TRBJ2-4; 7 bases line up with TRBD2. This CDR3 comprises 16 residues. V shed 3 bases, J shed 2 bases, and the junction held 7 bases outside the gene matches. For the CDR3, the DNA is TGTGCCAGCAGTTTGTGGGGGGGGATAACCAAAAACATTCAGTACTTC. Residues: CASSLWGGITKNIQYF.

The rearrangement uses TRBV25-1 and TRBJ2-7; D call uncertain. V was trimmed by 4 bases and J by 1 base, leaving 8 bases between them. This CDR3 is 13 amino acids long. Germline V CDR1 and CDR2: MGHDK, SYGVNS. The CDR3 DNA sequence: TGTGCCAGCAGTGTCATGGGTTCCTACGAGCAGTACTTC. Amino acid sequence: CASSVMGSYEQYF.

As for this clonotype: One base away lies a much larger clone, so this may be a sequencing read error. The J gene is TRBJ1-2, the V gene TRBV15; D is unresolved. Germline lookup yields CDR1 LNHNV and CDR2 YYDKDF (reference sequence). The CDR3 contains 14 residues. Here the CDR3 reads CATSRETPNYGFTF. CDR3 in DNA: TGTGCCACCAGCAGGGAGACCCCTAACTATGGCTTCACCTTC. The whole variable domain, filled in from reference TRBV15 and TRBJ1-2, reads DAMVIQNPRYQVTQFGKPVTLSCSQTLNHNVMYWYQQKSSQAPKLLFHYYDKDFNNEADTPDNFQSRRPNTSFCFLDIRSPGLGDTAMYLCATSRETPNYGFTFGSGTRLTVV.

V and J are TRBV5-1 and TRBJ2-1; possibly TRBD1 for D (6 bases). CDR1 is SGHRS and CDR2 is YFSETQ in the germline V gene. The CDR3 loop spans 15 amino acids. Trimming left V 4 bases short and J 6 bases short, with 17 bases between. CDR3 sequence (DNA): TGCGCCAGCAGCCCCATGGGGGCCGAGACCAATGAGCAGTTCTTC. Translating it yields CASSPMGAETNEQFF.